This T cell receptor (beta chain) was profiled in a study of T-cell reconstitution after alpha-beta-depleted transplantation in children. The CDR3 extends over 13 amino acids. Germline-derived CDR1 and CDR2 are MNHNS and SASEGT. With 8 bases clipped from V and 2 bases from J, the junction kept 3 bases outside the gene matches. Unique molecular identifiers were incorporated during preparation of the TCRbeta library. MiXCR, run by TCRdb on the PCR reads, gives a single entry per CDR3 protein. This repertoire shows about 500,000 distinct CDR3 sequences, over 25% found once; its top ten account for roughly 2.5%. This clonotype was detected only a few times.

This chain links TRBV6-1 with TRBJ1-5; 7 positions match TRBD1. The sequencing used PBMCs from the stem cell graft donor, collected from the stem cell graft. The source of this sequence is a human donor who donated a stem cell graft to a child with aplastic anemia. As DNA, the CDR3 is TGTGCCAGCCGTACAGGGGGCAATCAGCCCCAGCATTTT. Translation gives CASRTGGNQPQHF.